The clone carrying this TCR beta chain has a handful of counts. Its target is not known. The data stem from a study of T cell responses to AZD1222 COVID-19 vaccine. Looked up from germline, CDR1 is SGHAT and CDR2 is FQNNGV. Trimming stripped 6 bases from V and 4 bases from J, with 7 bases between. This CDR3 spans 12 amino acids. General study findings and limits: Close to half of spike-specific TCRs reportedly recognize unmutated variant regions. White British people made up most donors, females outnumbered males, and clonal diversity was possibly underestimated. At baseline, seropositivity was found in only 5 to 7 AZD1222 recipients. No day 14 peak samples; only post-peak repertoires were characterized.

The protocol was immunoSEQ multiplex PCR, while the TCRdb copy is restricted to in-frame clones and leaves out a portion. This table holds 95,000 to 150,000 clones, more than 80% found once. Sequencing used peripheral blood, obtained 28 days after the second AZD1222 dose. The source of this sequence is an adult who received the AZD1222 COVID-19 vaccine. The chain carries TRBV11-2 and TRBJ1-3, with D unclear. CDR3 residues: CASSEQGNTIYF. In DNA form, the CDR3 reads TGTGCCAGCAGTGAACAGGGAAACACCATATATTTT.